This paragraph reports one T cell receptor beta chain. The sample comes from a study of blood T cell repertoires in COVID-19. At the level of the study: The United States, Italy and Spain supplied acute and convalescent COVID-19 samples. PBMCs, B-cell-depleted T cells, or T cells were the source of the cDNA or gDNA that made up the material.

Profiled with immunoSEQ multiplex PCR; TCRdb holds only in-frame clones, not every one. The repertoire includes over 85,000 clones, 91% of them detected once, and about 4% sits in the top ten. This CDR3 spans 16 amino acids. J was trimmed by 0 bases and V by 5 bases; bases with no gene match: 7. Germline CDR1 reads SSHAT; CDR2 reads FNYEAQ (reference sequence). The chain carries TRBV7-7 and TRBJ1-3; 7 bases align to TRBD1. The sequencing sample was made of peripheral blood. The clonotype originates from a man between 18 and 29 years old with acute or convalescent COVID-19. Here the CDR3 DNA reads TGTGCCAGCAGCCTAGGGACAGCAGACTCTGGAAACACCATATATTTT. It codes for CASSLGTADSGNTIYF.